Following are 26 T cell receptor beta chains from one sample sequenced in a study of T cells after yellow fever vaccination. TCRdb fed the 5' RACE reads into MiXCR, producing one record per CDR3 protein. The sample records hundreds of thousands of distinct CDR3 sequences, roughly 12% being singletons. Material: PBMCs, obtained on the day of the yellow fever booster vaccination. The receptors shown here come from a man aged 25-45 years who received the YFV17D yellow fever vaccine.

This clonotype turned up a few times. The V gene is TRBV11-1, the J gene TRBJ2-2, with D uncertain. With 7 bases removed from V and 0 bases from J, the gap between germline ends came to 15 bases. The CDR3 consists of 16 residues. From germline, CDR1 is SGHAT and CDR2 FQDESV (reference sequence). CDR3 DNA: TGTGCCAGCACCCCCGCCTTAAGCGCGAACACCGGGGAGCTGTTTTTT. Residues: CASTPALSANTGELFF.

This clonotype was picked up a small number of times. The chain employs TRBV9 and TRBJ2-3; D gene uncertain. Trimming left V 0 bases short and J 1 base short, with 9 bases between. The CDR3 contains 15 residues. Germline V gives CDR1 SGDLS, CDR2 YYNGEE. The CDR3 is CASSVGGGGTDTQYF. For the CDR3, the DNA is TGTGCCAGCAGCGTAGGCGGTGGGGGCACAGATACGCAGTATTTT.

This rearrangement joins TRBV7-8 to TRBJ1-5; 9 bases are a match to TRBD1. The CDR3 is 14 amino acids. The germline CDR1 and CDR2 sequences are SGHVS and FQNEAQ. Trimming cost V 5 bases and J 5 bases; bases outside gene matches: 4. CDR3 DNA sequence: TGTGCCAGCAGCCAAGACAGGGGGGATCAGCCCCAGCATTTT. Its translation is CASSQDRGDQPQHF.

Only a few counts were recorded for this clonotype. The chain carries TRBV12-3 or TRBV12-4 and TRBJ2-2; possible D gene TRBD1, 6 bases. Trimming cost V 1 base and J 6 bases, with 9 bases left between them. This CDR3 has 14 amino acids. The DNA for the CDR3 is TGTGCCAGCAGTTTAGTAGGGGGTTCCGGGGAGCTGTTTTTT. Protein: CASSLVGGSGELFF.

V gene TRBV7-2 combines with J gene TRBJ2-3; D uncertain. The CDR3 length is 16 residues. Trimming cost V 4 bases and J 3 bases, with 17 bases left between them. Germline loops: CDR1 SGHTA, CDR2 FQGNSA. CDR3 loop: CASSSLGVGLTDTQYF. Written as DNA, the CDR3 is TGTGCCAGCAGCTCCCTAGGTGTAGGGTTAACAGATACGCAGTATTTT.

A few counts support this clonotype. V is TRBV12-3 or TRBV12-4 and J is TRBJ2-3; D gene unclear. The CDR3 is 14 residues long. Trimming cost V 7 bases and J 4 bases, with 15 bases left between them. The CDR3 region has the DNA TGTGCCAGCACCCGTCGACGGAAACCAGATACGCAGTATTTT. Its translation is CASTRRRKPDTQYF.

On this clonotype: A much larger clone sits a single nucleotide away, making a read error possible. V and J are TRBV6-5 and TRBJ2-1, with 10 bases matching TRBD2. This CDR3 region has 16 residues. Germline CDR1 MNHEY, CDR2 SVGAGI. Trimming took 2 bases from V and 5 from J; bases not matched to a gene: 6. The CDR3 region is CASSYQGLAPNNEQFF. DNA for the CDR3: TGTGCCAGCAGTTACCAGGGACTAGCGCCTAACAATGAGCAGTTCTTC.

The chain links TRBV11-2 to TRBJ2-1; a possible D gene is TRBD1 (6 bases). Trimming cost V 5 bases and J 5 bases, with 10 bases left between them. The CDR3 has 13 residues. Germline V gene data show CDR1 as SGHAT and CDR2 as FQNNGV. As DNA, the CDR3 is TGTGCCAGCAGCAACAGGGACAACAATGAGCAGTTCTTC. This translates into CASSNRDNNEQFF.

This clonotype occurred a few times. The CDR3 is CASSTRSLPGTSRTNEQFF. The CDR3 bases are TGTGCCAGCAGCACCCGATCGCTACCAGGGACTAGCCGGACAAATGAGCAGTTCTTC. The rearrangement links TRBV7-6 to TRBJ2-1; 9 nucleotides align to TRBD2. The CDR3 totals 19 residues. The V gene end was trimmed by 5 bases and the J gene end by 7 bases; junction bases not matched to a gene: 21. Germline V gives CDR1 SGHVS, CDR2 FNYEAQ.

The table lists this clonotype with a few counts. The chain uses TRBV10-3 and TRBJ2-7, with D possibly being TRBD1 or TRBD2 (5 bases each). The germline V gene encodes CDR1 ENHRY and CDR2 SYGVKD. The V and J ends lost 5 bases and 1 base respectively, with 12 bases between them. This CDR3 contains 14 residues. The CDR3 reads CAISPGRASYEQYF. As DNA, the CDR3 is TGTGCCATCAGTCCGGGACGGGCATCCTACGAGCAGTACTTC.

This clonotype was seen a handful of times. The chain carries TRBV5-1 and TRBJ1-1, with 7 bases identical to TRBD1. Germline V gene sequence: CDR1 SGHRS, CDR2 YFSETQ. The CDR3 spans 14 residues. V lost 2 bases to trimming and J lost 11 bases; unmatched junction nucleotides: 12. The CDR3 region is CASSLFTRGDSAFF. For the CDR3, the DNA is TGCGCCAGCAGCTTATTCACCAGGGGGGATTCGGCTTTCTTT.

This chain joins TRBV4-2 and TRBJ2-2; D is ambiguous. Trimming cost V 0 bases and J 6 bases, with 5 bases left between them. Germline V gene data show CDR1 as LGHNA and CDR2 as YNFKEQ. This CDR3 has 13 amino acids. The CDR3 coding sequence is TGTGCCAGCAGCCAAGAGCGAGCCGGGGAGCTGTTTTTT. The encoded protein is CASSQERAGELFF.

This clonotype was counted only a few times. The chain uses TRBV29-1 and TRBJ2-7; 15 nucleotides align to TRBD2. Germline V lookup: CDR1 SQVTM, CDR2 ANQGSEA. This CDR3 spans 14 amino acids. V shed 6 bases, J shed 4 bases, and the junction held 4 bases outside the gene matches. CDR3 nucleotide sequence: TGCAGCGTCGGACTAGCGGGAGGGCTTTACGAGCAGTACTTC. Protein: CSVGLAGGLYEQYF.

This clonotype occurred a few times. The V gene is TRBV6-2 or TRBV6-3, the J gene TRBJ2-1, with 10 bases matching TRBD2. After removal of 9 bases from V and 3 bases from J, the junction contained 5 bases not matched to a gene. The CDR3 is made up of 14 amino acids. Per germline, CDR1 MNHEY and CDR2 SVGEGT. CDR3 DNA sequence: TGTGCCAGTCGGACTAGCGGAAGCTACAATGAGCAGTTCTTC. Its translation is CASRTSGSYNEQFF.

This clonotype was seen only a few times. V gene TRBV7-2 combines with J gene TRBJ1-1; TRBD1 matches at 10 bases. The CDR3 spans 14 residues. Losses at the gene ends were 5 bases for V and 5 bases for J; bases not matched to a gene: 5. Germline values: CDR1 SGHTA, CDR2 FQGNSA. The CDR3 loop is CASSPRTGGTEAFF. The CDR3 DNA follows: TGTGCCAGCAGCCCACGGACAGGGGGTACTGAAGCTTTCTTT.

The CDR3 region has the DNA TGTGCCAGCAGTTTCAACCCGGGGGGCTCCTACGAGCAGTACTTC. This gives the protein CASSFNPGGSYEQYF. The rearrangement links TRBV12-3 or TRBV12-4 to TRBJ2-7, with TRBD2 identical over 7 bases. This CDR3 is 15 amino acids long. V shed 3 bases, J shed 0 bases, and the junction held 5 bases outside the gene matches.

The J gene is TRBJ2-5, the V gene TRBV29-1, with 7 bases lining up with TRBD1. Germline values: CDR1 SQVTM, CDR2 ANQGSEA. CDR3 length: 14 residues. V dropped 6 bases and J dropped 5; count of bases not matched to a gene: 12. The DNA of the CDR3 is TGCAGCGTCCAGGGGGTAGTCGTGCGGGAGACCCAGTACTTC. This codes for CSVQGVVVRETQYF.

This clonotype was detected ten times or more. The chain recombines TRBV27 with TRBJ1-4; D is undetermined. Germline lookup yields CDR1 MNHEY and CDR2 SMNVEV (reference sequence). The CDR3 has 15 amino acids. Between the trimmed V and J ends, which lost 0 bases and 0 bases, there was a span of 5 bases. The CDR3 loop is CASSLSPATNEKLFF. The DNA of the CDR3 is TGTGCCAGCAGTTTATCCCCTGCAACTAATGAAAAACTGTTTTTT.

This clonotype was detected only a few times. The chain combines TRBV7-9 with TRBJ2-7; 8 positions match TRBD1. The CDR3 is made up of 15 amino acids. CDR1 is SEHNR, CDR2 FQNEAQ, per germline (reference sequence). Unmatched junction bases numbered 9, after V lost 5 bases and J lost 3 bases. For the CDR3, the DNA is TGTGCCAGCAGCAGATCCGGGACAGGAGACTACGAGCAGTACTTC. It encodes CASSRSGTGDYEQYF. Variable domain in full (rest from reference TRBV7-9 and TRBJ2-7): DTGVSQNPRHKITKRGQNVTFRCDPISEHNRLYWYRQTLGQGPEFLTYFQNEAQLEKSRLLSDRFSAERPKGSFSTLEIQRTEQGDSAMYLCASSRSGTGDYEQYFGPGTRLTVT.

The CDR3 is CASSRVPGELFF. The DNA for the CDR3 is TGTGCCAGCAGCCGAGTTCCCGGGGAGCTGTTTTTT. The V call is TRBV12-3 or TRBV12-4, the J call TRBJ2-2; unclear D gene. The CDR3 has 12 residues. V lost 6 bases, J lost 6 bases, and 8 bases lay in between.

With regard to this clonotype: Relative to the germline gene, one junction end is altered; a read error may explain this. The gene calls are TRBV7-7 and TRBJ2-1; 7 bases match TRBD2. Germline CDR1 SSHAT, CDR2 FNYEAQ (reference sequence). This CDR3 has 15 residues. CDR3 sequence: CASSRSSGTYNEQFF. CDR3 DNA: TGTGCTAGCAGCCGCTCTAGCGGAACCTACAATGAGCAGTTCTTC.

This chain uses TRBV7-2 with TRBJ2-1, with 8 nucleotides matching TRBD1. This CDR3 has 14 residues. Trimming at V came to 5 bases and at J to 14 bases, leaving 14 bases not matched to a gene. Germline CDR1 SGHTA, CDR2 FQGNSA. CDR3 loop: CASSASPGTGFKFF. The CDR3 coding sequence is TGTGCCAGCAGCGCTAGCCCCGGGACAGGCTTCAAGTTCTTC.

The V call is TRBV7-6, the J call TRBJ2-6, with D hard to call. This CDR3 is 15 amino acids long. Germline assignment: CDR1 SGHVS and CDR2 FNYEAQ. Trimming shortened V by 5 bases and J by 4 bases, and 12 bases separated the two germline ends. The CDR3 loop reads CASSQLTSGANVLTF. DNA of the CDR3: TGTGCCAGCAGCCAGTTAACCTCGGGGGCCAACGTCCTGACTTTC. Based on the CDR3 plus reference TRBV7-6 and TRBJ2-6, the full variable domain is GAGVSQSPRYKVTKRGQDVALRCDPISGHVSLYWYRQALGQGPEFLTYFNYEAQQDKSGLPNDRFSAERPEGSISTLTIQRTEQRDSAMYRCASSQLTSGANVLTFGAGSRLTVL.

The CDR3 region has the DNA TGTGCCAGCAGCGTAGATCCGGGGACAGGGGATAACATTCAGTACTTC. Its protein product is CASSVDPGTGDNIQYF. V is TRBV9 and J is TRBJ2-4; TRBD1 aligns across 10 bases. CDR1 and CDR2 (germline): SGDLS, YYNGEE. This CDR3 spans 16 amino acids. Trimming cost V 0 bases and J 7 bases; bases outside gene matches: 7.

V gene TRBV18 combines with J gene TRBJ2-3; TRBD1 aligns across 7 bases. Germline trimming cut 1 base from V and 5 bases from J; bases unmatched to any gene: 3. The CDR3 contains 14 residues. Per germline, CDR1 KGHSH and CDR2 LQKENI. The chain's CDR3 is CASSPQDRRDTQYF. The DNA of the CDR3 is TGTGCCAGCTCACCACAGGACAGGCGAGATACGCAGTATTTT.

The rearrangement joins TRBV7-2 to TRBJ2-7; a weak D match, TRBD2 (6 bases). From germline, CDR1 is SGHTA and CDR2 FQGNSA. V shed 2 bases and J shed 6 bases, with 11 bases lying between them. CDR3 length: 13 residues. CDR3 nucleotide sequence: TGTGCCAGCAGCTTACTGTCGGGAGCCGAGCAGTACTTC. Translating gives CASSLLSGAEQYF.